This T cell receptor beta chain was captured in a study of T cell responses to AZD1222 COVID-19 vaccine. The CDR3 runs to 17 residues. Germline lookup yields CDR1 SGHVS and CDR2 FNYEAQ. The trim removed 0 bases at V and 0 bases at J, leaving 5 bases unmatched. The assay was immunoSEQ multiplex PCR, and TCRdb's table has in-frame clones only and misses some. The sample shows around 150,000 clones, about 90% of them seen only once. The J gene is TRBJ2-3, the V gene TRBV7-6; 8 bases align to TRBD2. The TCR was taken from an adult who received the MenACWY meningococcal vaccine as a control. Specimen: peripheral blood, collected 28 days after the second dose of the MenACWY control vaccine. DNA for the CDR3: TGTGCCAGCAGCTTAGCCGGGGGGGGGCCGAGCACAGATACGCAGTATTTT. It translates to CASSLAGGGPSTDTQYF.